The 20 T cell receptor beta chains reported below all come from one sample, sequenced in a study of cytomegalovirus exposure and HLA in healthy donors. The table came from immunoSEQ multiplex PCR; TCRdb's copy has only in-frame clones and leaves some out. The table lists a few hundred thousand clones, 88% of them singletons. The sample comprised PBMCs. All receptors derive from a woman younger than 35 in good health and CMV-seronegative.

V gene TRBV4-3 combines with J gene TRBJ2-1, with D possibly TRBD2 on 6 matching bases. Trimming stripped 4 bases from V and 9 bases from J, with 13 bases between. The V gene's germline CDR1 is LGHNA and CDR2 YSLEER. The CDR3 is 13 residues long. CDR3 loop: CASSPSAGGEQFF. The CDR3, as DNA: TGCGCCAGCAGCCCGTCGGCCGGGGGTGAGCAGTTCTTC.

This sequence joins TRBV5-1 and TRBJ2-7, with D perhaps matching TRBD1 (5 bases). CDR3 length: 15 residues. The germline V gene has CDR1 SGHRS and CDR2 YFSETQ. With 3 bases removed from V and 3 bases from J, the gap between germline ends came to 16 bases. CDR3 sequence (DNA): TGCGCCAGCAGCTCCCTGGGGCGTGACCACTACGAGCAGTACTTC. Its translation is CASSSLGRDHYEQYF. Variable domain in full (rest from reference TRBV5-1 and TRBJ2-7): KAGVTQTPRYLIKTRGQQVTLSCSPISGHRSVSWYQQTPGQGLQFLFEYFSETQRNKGNFPGRFSGRQFSNSRSEMNVSTLELGDSALYLCASSSLGRDHYEQYFGPGTRLTVT.

This chain connects TRBV14 to TRBJ1-5; D remains ambiguous. Germline-derived CDR1 and CDR2 are SGHDN and FVKESK. V lost 8 bases and J lost 5, with 7 bases in between. The CDR3 sequence is 11 residues long. CDR3 residues: CASRGDQPQHF. The CDR3 coding sequence is TGTGCCAGCCGGGGAGATCAGCCCCAGCATTTT.

A note on this clone: The same CDR3 arises from other DNA sequences in this sample as well. The V call is TRBV20-1, the J call TRBJ2-7; D is possibly TRBD2 (5 bases). V dropped 3 bases and J dropped 4 bases, with 7 bases sitting between them. This CDR3 contains 11 residues. Germline CDR1 is DFQATT and CDR2 is SNEGSKA (reference sequence). CDR3 in DNA: TGCAGTGCTAGTACGGGGTACGAGCAGTACTTC. It is translated as CSASTGYEQYF.

This chain uses TRBV5-1 with TRBJ2-7; the match to TRBD1 covers 7 bases. The CDR3 covers 13 residues. CDR1 and CDR2 (germline): SGHRS, YFSETQ. After removal of 5 bases from V and 6 bases from J, the junction contained 8 bases not matched to a gene. The CDR3 region has the DNA TGCGCCAGCAGACGTACAGGGGCGATCGAGCAGTACTTC. It codes for CASRRTGAIEQYF.

This clone was observed a single time. This chain joins TRBV2 and TRBJ1-3; the D is unclear. The V and J ends lost 11 bases and 3 bases respectively, with 11 bases between them. The CDR3 covers 12 residues. In germline, CDR1 is SNHLY, CDR2 FYNNEI. The CDR3 region is CAGLPGGNTIYF. In DNA form, the CDR3 reads TGTGCCGGACTCCCCGGTGGAAACACCATATATTTT.

The rearrangement links TRBV5-4 to TRBJ1-3, with 9 bases identical to TRBD1. The CDR3 extends over 14 amino acids. With 10 bases clipped from V and 4 bases from J, the junction kept 9 bases outside the gene matches. CDR1 is SGHNT and CDR2 is YYREEE in the germline V gene (reference sequence). The CDR3 nucleotides read TGTGCCTTCGAACAGGGGGCTTCCGGAAACACCATATATTTT. This codes for CAFEQGASGNTIYF.

The chain joins TRBV19 to TRBJ2-3, with 7 bases identical to TRBD2. J gave up 5 bases and V 10 bases, and 6 bases lay outside the gene matches. This CDR3 has 12 amino acids. The germline CDR1 and CDR2 sequences are LNHDA and SQIVND (reference sequence). This chain's CDR3 is CATHGGKDTQYF. CDR3 DNA: TGTGCCACCCACGGGGGGAAAGATACGCAGTATTTT. Supplemented by reference TRBV19 and TRBJ2-3, the full variable domain reads DGGITQSPKYLFRKEGQNVTLSCEQNLNHDAMYWYRQDPGQGLRLIYYSQIVNDFQKGDIAEGYSVSREKKESFPLTVTSAQKNPTAFYLCATHGGKDTQYFGPGTRLTVL.

This rearrangement joins TRBV5-4 to TRBJ1-2; 10 nucleotides line up with TRBD1. With 3 bases clipped from V and 2 bases from J, the junction kept 1 base outside the gene matches. Germline CDR1 reads SGHNT; CDR2 reads YYREEE (reference sequence). The CDR3 has 14 residues. Written as DNA, the CDR3 is TGTGCCAGCAGCTGGGGACAGGGGAACTATGGCTACACCTTC. Protein product: CASSWGQGNYGYTF.

The rearrangement joins TRBV2 to TRBJ2-1, with D perhaps matching TRBD2 (5 bases). CDR1 SNHLY and CDR2 FYNNEI come from the germline V gene. V was shortened by 5 bases and J by 9 bases, with 17 bases between the two germline ends. The CDR3 loop spans 14 amino acids. CDR3 in amino acids: CASSHDPRAGEQFF. The DNA for the CDR3 is TGTGCCAGCAGTCATGACCCCCGGGCGGGTGAGCAGTTCTTC.

The rearrangement joins TRBV27 to TRBJ2-7; TRBD2 might be the D (6 bases). The V end was cut by 6 bases, the J end by 4 bases, with 13 bases between. The CDR3 contains 13 residues. Germline loops: CDR1 MNHEY, CDR2 SMNVEV (reference sequence). In DNA form, the CDR3 reads TGTGCCAGCAGGTATCCGCTAGCGTACGAGCAGTACTTC. It is translated as CASRYPLAYEQYF.

The chain carries TRBV9 and TRBJ2-1, with D uncertain. The CDR3 spans 16 residues. Germline CDR1 is SGDLS and CDR2 is YYNGEE. The V end was cut by 4 bases, the J end by 0 bases, with 14 bases between. CDR3 sequence reads: CASSLKTESSYNEQFF. CDR3 bases: TGTGCCAGCAGCCTAAAAACAGAGAGCTCCTACAATGAGCAGTTCTTC.

This rearrangement joins TRBV7-7 to TRBJ2-3; 11 positions match TRBD2. Germline CDR1 reads SSHAT; CDR2 reads FNYEAQ (reference sequence). CDR3 length: 15 residues. The V and J ends lost 1 base and 4 bases, in that order; junction bases with no gene match: 1. CDR3 region: CASSLGLAGSDTQYF. The CDR3 DNA reads as TGTGCCAGCAGCTTAGGACTAGCGGGGTCAGATACGCAGTATTTT.

The chain combines TRBV9 with TRBJ2-1; 7 nucleotides agree with TRBD2. The CDR3 totals 19 residues. Unmatched junction bases numbered 16, after V lost 0 bases and J lost 4 bases. CDR1 SGDLS and CDR2 YYNGEE come from the germline V gene. The CDR3 sequence: CASSVEASGRSRGYNEQFF. The CDR3 DNA is TGTGCCAGCAGCGTAGAGGCTAGCGGACGGTCTAGGGGATACAATGAGCAGTTCTTC.

V gene TRBV4-1 combines with J gene TRBJ2-5; 7 bases are shared with TRBD2. The CDR3 has 16 residues. Germline V gene lookup returns CDR1 MGHRA and CDR2 YSYEKL. V shed 0 bases, J shed 2 bases, and the junction held 6 bases outside the gene matches. CDR3: CASSQEASGPQETQYF. The CDR3 DNA reads as TGCGCCAGCAGCCAAGAAGCTAGCGGCCCACAAGAGACCCAGTACTTC.

This sequence joins TRBV4-3 and TRBJ2-7, with 8 bases fitting TRBD1. The trim removed 1 base at V and 1 base at J, leaving 9 bases unmatched. CDR1 and CDR2 (germline): LGHNA, YSLEER. The CDR3 is 17 amino acids. CDR3 DNA: TGCGCCAGCAGCCAAGTCTCAGGGGGCTCCCCTTCCTACGAGCAGTACTTC. It yields the protein CASSQVSGGSPSYEQYF.

Only one count was recorded for this clone. The chain uses TRBV6-5 and TRBJ2-3, with 9 bases aligning to TRBD2. The J segment lost 1 base and the V segment lost 2 bases, leaving 1 base of the junction unmatched. The germline CDR1 and CDR2 sequences are MNHEY and SVGAGI. The CDR3 is 15 residues long. CDR3 in DNA: TGTGCCAGCAGTTACCCTAGCGGGGGCACAGATACGCAGTATTTT. This translates into CASSYPSGGTDTQYF.

CDR3 bases: TGTGCCAGTAGTATTGGGTCTGGGGGGATCCTTTCCCCCCTCCACTTT. It encodes CASSIGSGGILSPLHF. The genes are TRBV19 and TRBJ1-6, with D perhaps matching TRBD1 (5 bases). V was shortened by 3 bases and J by 13 bases, with 22 bases between the two germline ends. There are 16 residues in the CDR3. Looked up from germline, CDR1 is LNHDA and CDR2 is SQIVND (reference sequence).

The rearrangement links TRBV7-9 to TRBJ1-2; D not resolved. The V gene lost 5 bases and the J gene lost 3 bases, with 22 bases spanning the gap. This CDR3 has 17 amino acids. The germline V gene encodes CDR1 SEHNR and CDR2 FQNEAQ (reference sequence). The CDR3 protein is CASSRDLQALLDYGYTF. CDR3 bases: TGTGCCAGCAGCCGCGACTTGCAAGCCCTCCTTGACTATGGCTACACCTTC.

V is TRBV18 and J is TRBJ1-5, with 7 bases matching TRBD1. This CDR3 has 15 residues. Germline values: CDR1 KGHSH, CDR2 LQKENI. V gave up 3 bases and J gave up 6 bases; unmatched junction bases: 8. CDR3 coding DNA: TGTGCCAGCTCACCTCTAGGAGGGGGCGGTCAGCCCCAGCATTTT. It yields the protein CASSPLGGGGQPQHF.